The 3 T cell receptor beta chains presented below share a single source sample, sequenced in a study of regulatory T cells in long-lasting Graves disease. Time point meaning: newly diagnosed GD, antithyroid drugs for less than 3 months. RNA from PBMCs was the source of the TCR library. Arm-PCR of CDR3 regions and iRepertoire HTBI primers were used to build TCR beta libraries. TCRdb recomputed calls from the multiplex PCR reads with MiXCR, one row per CDR3 protein. The sample contains approximately 470,000 distinct CDR3 sequences, roughly 17% of which appear only once. These data also featured in a second study, about T cells in Graves' hyperthyroidism and ophthalmopathy.

Sequencing used peripheral blood mononuclear cells (PBMCs), obtained at new diagnosis, from a patient treated with antithyroid drugs. The receptors come from a man aged 40-49 years with Graves disease.

This clonotype was recorded many times. This chain joins TRBV5-1 and TRBJ2-7; D is unclear. Trimming cost V 5 bases and J 3 bases, with 12 bases left between them. Per the germline V gene, CDR1 is SGHRS and CDR2 is YFSETQ. This CDR3 is 13 amino acids long. The CDR3 region is CASRPDELYEQYF. The CDR3 nucleotides are TGCGCCAGCAGGCCTGATGAACTCTACGAGCAGTACTTC.

This clonotype was picked up many times. The V gene is TRBV12-3 or TRBV12-4, the J gene TRBJ2-3; D remains ambiguous. The germline V and J ends were trimmed by 7 bases and 0 bases, with 8 bases remaining between them. The CDR3 sequence is 13 residues long. The CDR3 coding sequence is TGTGCCAGCAACCTACTCAGCACAGATACGCAGTATTTT. Its protein is CASNLLSTDTQYF.

This clonotype has ten or more counts. The genes are TRBV12-3 or TRBV12-4 and TRBJ2-2, with 14 bases identical to TRBD2. V dropped 5 bases and J dropped 5; count of bases not matched to a gene: 7. The CDR3 is made up of 17 amino acids. In DNA, the CDR3 is TGTGCCAGCAGTCCCCGACGGACTAGCGGGAGGACCGGGGAGCTGTTTTTT. Residues: CASSPRRTSGRTGELFF.